The T cell receptor (beta chain) described here comes from a study of cytomegalovirus exposure and HLA in healthy donors. Study-wide background: There were 75 million to 95 million unique TCRs (from HLA-typed donors) in an early data release.

CDR1 and CDR2 from the germline V gene are SGHRS and YFSETQ. The CDR3 is made up of 13 amino acids. V was clipped by 0 bases and J by 4 bases, with 7 bases between them. Researchers ran the PCR with 60 Vbeta and 13 Jbeta primers. Profiling relied on immunoSEQ multiplex PCR, and the TCRdb table lists in-frame clones only, not all of them. The sample lists about 120,000 clones, less than 85% seen once, with about 3.3% in the top ten. V usage is TRBV5-1 and J usage is TRBJ1-2; the D gene is possibly TRBD1 (5 bases). The clonotype originates from a male donor in good health and CMV-seronegative. Specimen: PBMCs. Written as DNA, the CDR3 is TGCGCCAGCAGCTTGGACAGGATCTATGGCTACACCTTC. Its translation: CASSLDRIYGYTF.